This TCR beta chain was observed in a study of radiation and T cells in renal cell carcinoma (dated by TCRdb to between 2020 and 2021). Looking at the study overall: Samples were obtained from a clinical trial, in which 15 Gy stereotactic body radiation therapy was delivered to primary renal cell carcinomas and nephrectomy was performed 4 weeks later. A total of some 55 samples underwent TCR beta sequencing, made up of roughly 26 tumors and about 27 peripheral blood samples. In the approximately 53 samples combined, some 4,000,000 unique CDR3 nucleotide sequences were found, encoding 2,658,974 unique CDR3 amino acid sequences. Beyond this particular receptor, the publication reports: Dynamics of the blood repertoire were not tracked past 4 weeks after treatment. With a single-armed trial design, the study had no way to address how radiation dose or scheduling affects the TCR repertoire. In blood, the top tumor clonotypes increased from baseline to 2 weeks after radiation and then shrank by 4 weeks, which suggests a temporary expansion of tumor-resident clones. Because pretreatment tumor biopsies were not available, the study could not determine whether clonotypes were already present within the tumor at baseline.

Of note for this clone: This receptor's antigen is unknown. No qualities accompany the bases; no much larger clone lies one base away.

TCR beta libraries were generated from genomic DNA with the immunoSEQ kit, following the manufacturer's recommendations. To prepare the libraries, a first multiplex PCR with proprietary primers was run, followed by a second PCR that added unique barcodes, and a bead cleanup was done after each round. Each sample batch included a kit-provided positive control reaction and a negative control reaction. The final libraries were assessed on an Agilent 4200 TapeStation D1000 ScreenTape, pooled by volume, and quantified by qPCR. Sequencing was performed on an Illumina NextSeq500 with a MidOutput 150-cycle cartridge, and 156 Read1 and 15 Index1 cycles were run with kit custom primers. The pooled library was loaded at roughly 1 pM, and roughly 20% PhiX control was spiked in. Per the original workflow: Vendor-processed data were analyzed in R, and a clonotype was defined as all T cells sharing the same CDR3 nucleotide sequence. In the clone abundance analyses, frequencies in each sample were normalized to that sample's 10,000 most abundant clones. Public T cell clones, which averaged fewer than five per sample, were removed prior to analysis. A difference in abundance of at least 32-fold between compartments was used to define tumor-enriched and baseline blood-enriched clonotypes. A beta-binomial differential abundance model was applied to find clonotypes that expanded or contracted between blood time points. The Baroni-Urbani and Buser coefficient was used to measure tumor-blood repertoire similarity, and groups were compared with two-tailed Wilcoxon tests in R. This immuneACCESS table, as held by TCRdb, lists in-frame sequences with V and J called but not all clones. Of the missing ones, under half trace to an unresolved V gene in checked studies; the others have no known cause. D and trimming come from the DNA, and the V and J calls and clone size come from that table. The sample includes roughly 150,000 clones, with approximately 88% observed a single time. The leading ten clones occupy over 10% of the sample.

The time point label for this specimen denotes: blood 2 weeks post-SBRT. The intended sense of this specimen's treatment or condition label: 15 Gy SBRT to primary tumor, nephrectomy 4 weeks later. Serial peripheral blood from radiation-treated patients was sampled at baseline, 2 weeks and 4 weeks after SBRT to track tumor-enriched clonotypes. Every patient had renal cell carcinoma of clear cell pathology. Genomic DNA for TCR sequencing was prepared using the QIAamp DNA Blood Mini Kit (Qiagen). Samples were included in the analyses only if all quality control checks were passed. The CDR3 runs 14 amino acids, cysteine and phenylalanine included. The entry retains the CDR3 DNA only, 42 bases that are in frame from base 1. CDR1 and CDR2 were assigned from the germline V gene as SNHLY and FYNNEI. Compared with germline, V lacks 5 bases and J lacks 7 bases; bases without a gene match: 8.

This TCR was sampled from a woman aged 45 to 65 with renal cell carcinoma. The sequencing here drew on blood, taken from a patient whose treatment included radiotherapy and nephrectomy. Rearrangement joined TRBV2 to TRBJ2-7; a stretch of 10 junction bases matches TRBD1. The CDR3 region reads CASSPGQGSGEQYF. DNA sequence: TGTGCCAGCAGTCCGGGACAGGGGAGTGGTGAGCAGTACTTC.